Only one count was recorded for the clone carrying this T cell receptor beta chain. Its antigen is still unknown. These data originate in a study of early T cells in non-severe SARS-CoV-2 infection. Study details: From unsorted whole blood, bulk RNA was sequenced, and the chains remained unpaired. Study results and limitations: VDJdb matching favored anti-spike CD8 responses, missing private and CD4 specificities.

The protocol attached unique molecular identifiers to individual cDNA molecules. In TCRdb, the 5' RACE reads were re-called with MiXCR into one record per CDR3 protein. The sample has some 87,000 distinct CDR3 sequences, roughly 13% seen once; the top ten hold more than 1.2%. This CDR3 has 16 residues. V lost 3 bases and J 11 bases, leaving 23 bases between the germline ends. CDR1 and CDR2 (germline): SGDLS, YYNGEE. The clonotype comes from an adult who was a healthcare worker with PCR-confirmed SARS-CoV-2 infection or an uninfected control (not recorded which). The sample taken for sequencing was whole blood. The rearrangement joins TRBV9 to TRBJ1-4, with D perhaps TRBD1 (6 bases). The chain's CDR3 is CASSETADRSRGKLFF. The CDR3 DNA sequence: TGTGCCAGCAGCGAGACGGCAGACAGGAGTCGGGGGAAACTGTTTTTT.